The rows below give T cell receptor beta chains drawn from one sample of a study of T cells in Graves' hyperthyroidism and ophthalmopathy. MiXCR, applied by TCRdb to the multiplex PCR reads, yields one record per CDR3 protein. Altogether about 400,000 distinct CDR3 sequences are present, 15% to 19% being singletons, with the ten largest covering about a quarter. The specimen was blood. Every receptor here comes from a woman aged 18-29 years with Graves' hyperthyroidism that later progressed to Graves' ophthalmopathy. Both conserved end residues are part of each CDR3. The order of the fields is V gene, J gene, D gene, clone size, CDR3 DNA, CDR3 protein. A D gene is named only where the DNA matches it firmly. Clone size is shown for a subset of rows, as once, few, many or a class of expanded clone.

v_gene: TRBV10-3
j_gene: TRBJ2-7
d_gene: TRBD1
abundance: many
CDR3nt: TGTGCCATCTCTTACCGGGACAGGACGGACGAGCAGTACTTC
CDR3aa: CAISYRDRTDEQYF

v_gene: TRBV24-1
j_gene: TRBJ2-5
d_gene: -
abundance: -
CDR3nt: TGTGCCACCGCGCCCGGGGGTAAAGAGACCCAGTACTTC
CDR3aa: CATAPGGKETQYF

v_gene: TRBV2
j_gene: TRBJ2-1
d_gene: TRBD2
abundance: many
CDR3nt: TGTGCCAGCAGGGGGACTAGCGGGAGAGTGCACAATGAGCAGTTCTTC
CDR3aa: CASRGTSGRVHNEQFF

v_gene: TRBV28
j_gene: TRBJ1-5
d_gene: TRBD1
abundance: many
CDR3nt: TGTGCCAGCAGTTTAAAGGACAGGGGCCAGAATAGAGGCAATCAGCCCCAGCATTTT
CDR3aa: CASSLKDRGQNRGNQPQHF

v_gene: TRBV20-1
j_gene: TRBJ2-5
d_gene: TRBD1
abundance: -
CDR3nt: TGCAGTGCTAACACGGACAGGGGATTAGGGGAGACCCAGTACTTC
CDR3aa: CSANTDRGLGETQYF

v_gene: TRBV29-1
j_gene: TRBJ1-2
d_gene: -
abundance: many
CDR3nt: TGCAGCGTTGAAAGGCAGGGAGAAGGAGATGGCTACACCTTC
CDR3aa: CSVERQGEGDGYTF

v_gene: TRBV12-3/TRBV12-4
j_gene: TRBJ2-7
d_gene: -
abundance: many
CDR3nt: TGTGCCAGCAGTTCACGTAGGGGCAGCTACGAGCAGTACTTC
CDR3aa: CASSSRRGSYEQYF

v_gene: TRBV7-8
j_gene: TRBJ2-5
d_gene: -
abundance: many
CDR3nt: TGTGCCAGCAGACGGACGGTTCAAGAGACCCAGTACTTC
CDR3aa: CASRRTVQETQYF

v_gene: TRBV4-3
j_gene: TRBJ2-3
d_gene: -
abundance: few
CDR3nt: TGCGCCAGCAGCCAAGAGAGACAGGGCACAGATACGCAGTATTTT
CDR3aa: CASSQERQGTDTQYF

v_gene: TRBV9
j_gene: TRBJ2-7
d_gene: TRBD2
abundance: many
CDR3nt: TGTGCCAGCAGCGCAACGTCGTCTAGCGGGAACTACGAGCAGTACTTC
CDR3aa: CASSATSSSGNYEQYF

v_gene: TRBV6-1
j_gene: TRBJ2-3
d_gene: -
abundance: few
CDR3nt: TGTGCCAGCAGGAGACCAGGCACAGATACGCAGTATTTT
CDR3aa: CASRRPGTDTQYF

v_gene: TRBV6-2/TRBV6-3
j_gene: TRBJ2-5
d_gene: -
abundance: -
CDR3nt: TGTGCCAGCAGTAAAGCGGTCCCAGAGACCCAGTACTTC
CDR3aa: CASSKAVPETQYF

v_gene: TRBV28
j_gene: TRBJ2-1
d_gene: TRBD2
abundance: few
CDR3nt: TGTGCCAGCCTGGGGGCGGGAGGGCCCATCAATGAGCAGTTCTTC
CDR3aa: CASLGAGGPINEQFF

v_gene: TRBV6-1
j_gene: TRBJ2-3
d_gene: -
abundance: many
CDR3nt: TGTGCCAGCAGTGAAAGAGCGCGAGATACGCAGTATTTT
CDR3aa: CASSERARDTQYF

v_gene: TRBV12-3/TRBV12-4
j_gene: TRBJ2-1
d_gene: TRBD1
abundance: many
CDR3nt: TGTGCCAGCAGTCGGGGACAGGGGAGGTACAATGAGCAGTTCTTC
CDR3aa: CASSRGQGRYNEQFF

v_gene: TRBV20-1
j_gene: TRBJ2-1
d_gene: TRBD2
abundance: many
CDR3nt: TGCAGTGCTAGAGACAGTGGAAGCGGGGCCTACAATGAGCAGTTCTTC
CDR3aa: CSARDSGSGAYNEQFF

v_gene: TRBV7-9
j_gene: TRBJ1-5
d_gene: -
abundance: -
CDR3nt: TGTGCCAGCAGCGGGGGGGGATCGAGCAATCAGCCCCAGCATTTT
CDR3aa: CASSGGGSSNQPQHF

v_gene: TRBV6-1
j_gene: TRBJ2-1
d_gene: -
abundance: many
CDR3nt: TGTGCCAGCAGATCCGACACCCACAGACTGATCAATGAGCAGTTCTTC
CDR3aa: CASRSDTHRLINEQFF

v_gene: TRBV12-3/TRBV12-4
j_gene: TRBJ2-2
d_gene: TRBD2
abundance: many
CDR3nt: TGTGCCAGCAGCCAGGGACTAGCGGGAGCACCGAACACCGGGGAGCTGTTTTTT
CDR3aa: CASSQGLAGAPNTGELFF

v_gene: TRBV28
j_gene: TRBJ2-1
d_gene: -
abundance: many
CDR3nt: TGTGCCAGCAGGGGGAGCGTGGAATACAATGAGCAGTTCTTC
CDR3aa: CASRGSVEYNEQFF

v_gene: TRBV3-1
j_gene: TRBJ2-3
d_gene: -
abundance: many
CDR3nt: TGTGCCAGCAGCCCCGGGGATACGCAGTATTTT
CDR3aa: CASSPGDTQYF

v_gene: TRBV4-1
j_gene: TRBJ1-2
d_gene: -
abundance: few
CDR3nt: TGCGCCAGCAGCCCAGAGCCGAGTCGGGACTTTCCTAACTATGGCTACACCTTC
CDR3aa: CASSPEPSRDFPNYGYTF

v_gene: TRBV12-3/TRBV12-4
j_gene: TRBJ2-7
d_gene: TRBD1
abundance: few
CDR3nt: TGTGCCAGCAGTCCGAACGTCGGGACAGGGACCTACGAGCAGTACTTC
CDR3aa: CASSPNVGTGTYEQYF

v_gene: TRBV7-3
j_gene: TRBJ2-3
d_gene: TRBD1
abundance: few
CDR3nt: TGTGCCAGCAGCTTAACTGGGACAGGCAGGGGCACAGATACGCAGTATTTT
CDR3aa: CASSLTGTGRGTDTQYF

v_gene: TRBV12-3/TRBV12-4
j_gene: TRBJ2-1
d_gene: TRBD2
abundance: many
CDR3nt: TGTGCCAGCAGTTTGGGCTCTGGGGCTAGCGGGAGAAATGAGCAGTTCTTC
CDR3aa: CASSLGSGASGRNEQFF

v_gene: TRBV10-3
j_gene: TRBJ1-1
d_gene: -
abundance: few
CDR3nt: TGTGCCATCTGGGTGAACACTGAAGCTTTCTTT
CDR3aa: CAIWVNTEAFF

v_gene: TRBV7-8
j_gene: TRBJ2-7
d_gene: TRBD2
abundance: few
CDR3nt: TGTGCCAGCAGCTTAACGGCTAGCGGGAGAGAAGAGCAGTACTTC
CDR3aa: CASSLTASGREEQYF

v_gene: TRBV20-1
j_gene: TRBJ2-3
d_gene: -
abundance: many
CDR3nt: TGCAGTGCTAGATCGATCCGGGCCACAGATACGCAGTATTTT
CDR3aa: CSARSIRATDTQYF

v_gene: TRBV10-3
j_gene: TRBJ1-6
d_gene: TRBD1
abundance: -
CDR3nt: TGTGCCATCAGTGACCCGGGACAGGGGGACTCACCCCTCCACTTT
CDR3aa: CAISDPGQGDSPLHF

v_gene: TRBV28
j_gene: TRBJ2-5
d_gene: -
abundance: many
CDR3nt: TGTGCCAGCAGTCTCCCAACCTTGTCGGCGGAGACCCAGTACTTC
CDR3aa: CASSLPTLSAETQYF

v_gene: TRBV7-8
j_gene: TRBJ2-3
d_gene: -
abundance: many
CDR3nt: TGTGCCAGCAGCTTTGGGCTCGGGACTAGCACAGATACGCAGTATTTT
CDR3aa: CASSFGLGTSTDTQYF

v_gene: TRBV4-1
j_gene: TRBJ1-1
d_gene: TRBD1
abundance: few
CDR3nt: TGCGCCAGCAGCCAGGGACAGGGAAGGACTGAAGCTTTCTTT
CDR3aa: CASSQGQGRTEAFF

v_gene: TRBV4-1
j_gene: TRBJ2-7
d_gene: TRBD2
abundance: -
CDR3nt: TGCGCCAGCAGCCAAGGACTAGCTTCCTACAATGAGCAGTACTTC
CDR3aa: CASSQGLASYNEQYF

v_gene: TRBV30
j_gene: TRBJ1-5
d_gene: -
abundance: many
CDR3nt: TGTGCCTGGAGTGTGGGGTCTGGGGCTCCTAACTATCAGCCCCAGCATTTT
CDR3aa: CAWSVGSGAPNYQPQHF

v_gene: TRBV12-3/TRBV12-4
j_gene: TRBJ1-3
d_gene: TRBD1
abundance: many
CDR3nt: TGTGCCAGCAGTCCCACCGGGACAGGCTCTGGAAACACCATATATTTT
CDR3aa: CASSPTGTGSGNTIYF

v_gene: TRBV20-1
j_gene: TRBJ2-7
d_gene: -
abundance: many
CDR3nt: TGCAGTGCTAGGGACTTTCCCTCGAGCGAGCAGTACTTC
CDR3aa: CSARDFPSSEQYF

v_gene: TRBV9
j_gene: TRBJ1-4
d_gene: -
abundance: -
CDR3nt: TGTGCCAGCAGCGTAGGGGACGGGAATGAAAAACTGTTTTTT
CDR3aa: CASSVGDGNEKLFF

v_gene: TRBV19
j_gene: TRBJ2-1
d_gene: TRBD1
abundance: few
CDR3nt: TGTGCCAGTAGTATAGTCCGACAGGGGGTTCCTTACAATGAGCAGTTCTTC
CDR3aa: CASSIVRQGVPYNEQFF

v_gene: TRBV3-1
j_gene: TRBJ2-7
d_gene: -
abundance: -
CDR3nt: TGTGCCAGCAGCCAAGAGGGGGCGCAGTTCGGCCAGCAGTACTTC
CDR3aa: CASSQEGAQFGQQYF

v_gene: TRBV4-1
j_gene: TRBJ2-1
d_gene: -
abundance: few
CDR3nt: TGCGCCAGCGGCCAAGCCAGTCCGAGCTACAATGAGCAGTTCTTC
CDR3aa: CASGQASPSYNEQFF

v_gene: TRBV18
j_gene: TRBJ1-2
d_gene: -
abundance: few
CDR3nt: TGTGCCAGCTCACCAGGGCTCGACTATGGCTACACCTTC
CDR3aa: CASSPGLDYGYTF

v_gene: TRBV28
j_gene: TRBJ2-3
d_gene: TRBD2
abundance: -
CDR3nt: TGTGCCAGCAGTGCCGGACTAGCGGGAGATACGCAGTATTTT
CDR3aa: CASSAGLAGDTQYF

v_gene: TRBV19
j_gene: TRBJ2-1
d_gene: TRBD1
abundance: -
CDR3nt: TGTGCCAGTAGTATAGGAGGACAGGCTCGTGGTGAGCAGTTCTTC
CDR3aa: CASSIGGQARGEQFF

v_gene: TRBV3-1
j_gene: TRBJ2-1
d_gene: -
abundance: -
CDR3nt: TGTGCCAGCAGCCTTCTGGGATGCAATGAGCAGTTCTTC
CDR3aa: CASSLLGCNEQFF

v_gene: TRBV2
j_gene: TRBJ1-5
d_gene: -
abundance: -
CDR3nt: TGTGCCAGCAGTGTGGGGCAGAACAATCAGCCCCAGCATTTT
CDR3aa: CASSVGQNNQPQHF

v_gene: TRBV5-1
j_gene: TRBJ1-1
d_gene: TRBD1
abundance: many
CDR3nt: TGCGCCAGCAACCCTGACAGGGTAGGAACTGAAGCTTTCTTT
CDR3aa: CASNPDRVGTEAFF